The 8 T cell receptor beta chains presented below share a single source sample, sequenced in a study of blood T cell repertoires in COVID-19. Profiling relied on immunoSEQ multiplex PCR, and the TCRdb table lists in-frame clones only, not all of them. This table has around 150,000 clones, 85% to 90% appearing once. Sequenced: PBMCs or T cells enriched from blood (not recorded which). The receptors here all came from a woman between 50 and 59 years old who had recovered from COVID-19.

The chain combines TRBV18 with TRBJ1-1, with D uncertain. CDR1 and CDR2 (germline): KGHSH, LQKENI. V dropped 3 bases and J dropped 14 bases, with 16 bases sitting between them. This CDR3 region has 12 residues. CDR3 bases: TGTGCCAGCTCACCGGTTAACCTCCAGTCATTCTTT. Translation: CASSPVNLQSFF.

This clone was picked up a small number of times. The chain employs TRBV30 and TRBJ2-7; D is undetermined. V lost 0 bases and J lost 2, with 8 bases in between. Germline CDR1 and CDR2: GTSNPN and SVGIG (reference sequence). This CDR3 is built from 13 residues. The CDR3 coding sequence is TGTGCCTGGAGTGTGTCAGGCCCCTACGAGCAGTACTTC. This translates into CAWSVSGPYEQYF.

The chain employs TRBV19 and TRBJ2-6, with 9 positions matching TRBD1. The CDR3 sequence is 16 residues long. CDR1 LNHDA and CDR2 SQIVND come from the germline V gene (reference sequence). Losses at the gene ends were 7 bases for V and 3 bases for J; bases not matched to a gene: 7. CDR3 nucleotide sequence: TGTGCCAGTACGGACAGGGGAAGTGATGGGGCCAACGTCCTGACTTTC. This encodes CASTDRGSDGANVLTF.

The chain is built from TRBV2 and TRBJ2-1, with 13 bases lining up with TRBD2. V shed 6 bases, J shed 9 bases, and the junction held 14 bases outside the gene matches. The V gene's germline CDR1 is SNHLY and CDR2 FYNNEI. The CDR3 is 17 amino acids. The CDR3 nucleotides read TGTGCCAGCAGAAGAAGAATCGGGACTAGCGGGATTGGTGAGCAGTTCTTC. It encodes CASRRRIGTSGIGEQFF.

This clone was counted only a few times. This chain uses TRBV11-3 with TRBJ2-2; the D gene is possibly TRBD2 (5 bases). The CDR3 totals 16 residues. The V end lost 5 bases, the J end lost 0 bases, and 13 bases lay between the germline ends. Germline loops: CDR1 SGHNT, CDR2 YENEEA. CDR3 residues: CASSPHGNTNTGELFF. CDR3 in DNA: TGTGCCAGCAGCCCCCACGGGAACACGAACACCGGGGAGCTGTTTTTT.

Remarks on this clone: The sample contains more than one DNA sequence encoding this CDR3. This chain uses TRBV12-3 or TRBV12-4 with TRBJ2-7; no clear D. This CDR3 has 13 residues. Trimming stripped 1 base from V and 0 bases from J, with 4 bases between. CDR3 region: CASSLDSSYEQYF. In DNA, the CDR3 is TGTGCCAGCAGTTTAGATAGCTCCTACGAGCAGTACTTC.

V gene TRBV6-5 combines with J gene TRBJ1-5; D is unresolved. CDR3 size: 13 residues. The germline CDR1 and CDR2 sequences are MNHEY and SVGAGI. Trimming removed 9 bases from V and 4 bases from J, with 13 bases in between. CDR3 nucleotide sequence: TGTGCCAGTAGCCCCCTGTGGAATCAGCCCCAGCATTTT. This gives the protein CASSPLWNQPQHF.

V is TRBV6-5 and J is TRBJ2-7; D is perhaps TRBD1 (5 bases). This CDR3 region has 12 residues. Trimming left V 6 bases short and J 3 bases short, with 9 bases between. Per germline, CDR1 MNHEY and CDR2 SVGAGI. CDR3 bases: TGTGCCAGCAGGTCCCAGGGCTACGAGCAGTACTTC. It encodes CASRSQGYEQYF.